Each of the 6 T cell receptor beta chains below was sequenced from the same sample in a study of beta chain features in type 1 diabetes. Expressed TCRB transcripts were sequenced because the isolated RNA had all been reverse transcribed beforehand. Method: immunoSEQ multiplex PCR; TCRdb's copy keeps in-frame clones and lacks some. The sample records 160,000 or so clones, 9% to 10% being singletons. The sample taken for sequencing was central memory CD4+ T cells from blood. All receptors come from a woman aged 18 to 35 in good health.

The chain is built from TRBV9 and TRBJ1-1; 7 bases map to TRBD1. This CDR3 is built from 14 residues. V shed 0 bases and J 6 bases; nucleotides not matched to a gene: 5. Germline loops: CDR1 SGDLS, CDR2 YYNGEE. CDR3 DNA sequence: TGTGCCAGCAGCGTAGCCGACAGGGACCCTGAAGCTTTCTTT. Encoded protein: CASSVADRDPEAFF.

This clone was observed many times. V gene TRBV9 combines with J gene TRBJ2-6; 7 bases are a match to TRBD1. The CDR3 extends over 17 amino acids. The V gene end was trimmed by 0 bases and the J gene end by 4 bases; junction bases not matched to a gene: 7. The V gene's germline CDR1 is SGDLS and CDR2 YYNGEE. CDR3 in amino acids: CASSVGEGAGGANVLTF. The CDR3 DNA sequence: TGTGCCAGCAGCGTAGGAGAGGGGGCGGGCGGGGCCAACGTCCTGACTTTC.

The rearrangement joins TRBV18 to TRBJ2-2, with 9 bases aligning to TRBD2. The CDR3 extends over 18 amino acids. Trimming removed 4 bases from V and 0 bases from J; junction bases left unmatched: 9. Germline V gene data show CDR1 as KGHSH and CDR2 as LQKENI. The DNA of the CDR3 is TGTGCCAGCTCACGAGCAGCCGCTAGCGGGACGAACACCGGGGAGCTGTTTTTT. Its protein product is CASSRAAASGTNTGELFF.

This chain links TRBV30 with TRBJ2-2; 12 bases agree with TRBD2. Germline-derived CDR1 and CDR2 are GTSNPN and SVGIG (reference sequence). The junction had 5 bases not matched to a gene; V was cut back by 7 bases and J by 5 bases. This CDR3 has 14 amino acids. CDR3 loop: CASSGRALTGELFF. CDR3 DNA sequence: TGTGCCTCTAGCGGGAGGGCCCTGACCGGGGAGCTGTTTTTT.

This clone occurred a few times. This chain joins TRBV5-1 and TRBJ2-3, with TRBD1 matching 7 bases. V lost 1 base to trimming and J lost 0 bases; unmatched junction nucleotides: 8. CDR1 SGHRS and CDR2 YFSETQ come from the germline V gene. The CDR3 extends over 17 amino acids. The CDR3 protein is CASSLFGTEISTDTQYF. The CDR3 bases are TGCGCCAGCAGCTTGTTCGGGACAGAGATAAGCACAGATACGCAGTATTTT.

The sample holds a few counts of this clone. V is TRBV4-3 and J is TRBJ1-6, with unresolved D. Germline values: CDR1 LGHNA, CDR2 YSLEER. V shed 1 base and J shed 10 bases, with 8 bases lying between them. This CDR3 comprises 13 residues. The CDR3 region has the DNA TGCGCCAGCAGCCAAGGGGCTCAATCACCCCTCCACTTT. It codes for CASSQGAQSPLHF.